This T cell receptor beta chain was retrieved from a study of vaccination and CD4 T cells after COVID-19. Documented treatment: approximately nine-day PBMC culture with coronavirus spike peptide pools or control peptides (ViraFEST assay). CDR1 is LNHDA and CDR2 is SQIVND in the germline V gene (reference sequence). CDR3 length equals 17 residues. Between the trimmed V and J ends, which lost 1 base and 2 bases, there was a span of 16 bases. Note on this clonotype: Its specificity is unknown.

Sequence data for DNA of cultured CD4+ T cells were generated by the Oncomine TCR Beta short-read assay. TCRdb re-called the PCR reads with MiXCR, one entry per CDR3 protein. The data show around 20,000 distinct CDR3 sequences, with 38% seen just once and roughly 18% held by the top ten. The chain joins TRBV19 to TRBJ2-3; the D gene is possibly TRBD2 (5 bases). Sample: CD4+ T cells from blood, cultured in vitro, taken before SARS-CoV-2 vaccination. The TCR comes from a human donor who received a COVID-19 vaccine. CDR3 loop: CASSIVPRLKNTDTQYF. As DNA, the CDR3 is TGTGCCAGTAGTATAGTTCCCCGACTAAAAAACACAGATACGCAGTATTTT.